Listed here is a single T cell receptor beta chain. Its antigen is as yet unknown. These data originate in a study of T cells in localized non-small cell lung cancer. Study observations and caveats: Detection in adjacent lung was observed for a median around 59 of the top 100 tumor clones. Uninvolved nearby lung showed the greatest T cell clonality, exceeding that found in tumor.

This CDR3 has 14 amino acids. Germline loops: CDR1 SGHDT, CDR2 YYEEEE. V was pared by 4 bases and J by 7 bases, with 7 bases of the junction left unmatched. Method: immunoSEQ multiplex PCR; TCRdb's copy keeps in-frame clones and lacks some. The data show about 24,000 clones, approximately 83% seen once. This receptor was obtained from a man aged 40 to 75 with stage II lung adenocarcinoma. The sequencing here drew on PBMCs, taken before any cancer treatment. The chain carries TRBV5-6 and TRBJ1-2; 10 bases line up with TRBD1. DNA of the CDR3: TGTGCCAGCAGCCGGCAGACAGGGGGCAGTGGCTACACCTTC. Protein: CASSRQTGGSGYTF.